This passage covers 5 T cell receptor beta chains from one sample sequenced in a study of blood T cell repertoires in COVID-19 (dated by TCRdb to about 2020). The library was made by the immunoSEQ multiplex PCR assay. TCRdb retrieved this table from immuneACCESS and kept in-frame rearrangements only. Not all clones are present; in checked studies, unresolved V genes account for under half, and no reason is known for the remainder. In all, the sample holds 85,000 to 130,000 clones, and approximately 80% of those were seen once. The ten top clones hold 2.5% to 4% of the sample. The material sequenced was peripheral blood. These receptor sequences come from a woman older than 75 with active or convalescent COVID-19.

The CDR3 is CASTPWGAGGKETQYF. The CDR3 region has the DNA TGTGCCAGCACTCCCTGGGGCGCGGGAGGGAAGGAGACCCAGTACTTC. The chain employs TRBV27 and TRBJ2-5; TRBD2 matches 9 bases. Germline V gene data show CDR1 as MNHEY and CDR2 as SMNVEV (reference sequence). CDR3 length: 16 amino acids. V was clipped by 7 bases and J by 5 bases; unmatched bases: 14.

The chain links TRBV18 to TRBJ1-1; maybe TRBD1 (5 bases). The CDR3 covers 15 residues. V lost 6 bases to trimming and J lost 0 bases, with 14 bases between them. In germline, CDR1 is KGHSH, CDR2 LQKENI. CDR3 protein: CASSVTGALNTEAFF. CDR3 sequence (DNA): TGTGCCAGCTCCGTCACTGGGGCCTTGAACACTGAAGCTTTCTTT.

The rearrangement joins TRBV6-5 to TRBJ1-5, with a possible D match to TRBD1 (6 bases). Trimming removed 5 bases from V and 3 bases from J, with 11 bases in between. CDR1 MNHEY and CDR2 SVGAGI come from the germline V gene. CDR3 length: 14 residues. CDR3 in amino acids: CASSLGQYNQPQHF. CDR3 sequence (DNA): TGTGCCAGCAGTCTTGGACAGTACAATCAGCCCCAGCATTTT.

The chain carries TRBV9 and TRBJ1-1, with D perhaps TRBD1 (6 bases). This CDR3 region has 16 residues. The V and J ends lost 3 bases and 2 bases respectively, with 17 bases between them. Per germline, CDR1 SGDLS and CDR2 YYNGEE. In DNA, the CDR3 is TGTGCCAGCAGCGCAACCACTGGGACATTCAACACTGAAGCTTTCTTT. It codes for CASSATTGTFNTEAFF. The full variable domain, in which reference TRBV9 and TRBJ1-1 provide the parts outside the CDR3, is DSGVTQTPKHLITATGQRVTLRCSPRSGDLSVYWYQQSLDQGLQFLIQYYNGEERAKGNILERFSAQQFPDLHSELNLSSLELGDSALYFCASSATTGTFNTEAFFGQGTRLTVV.

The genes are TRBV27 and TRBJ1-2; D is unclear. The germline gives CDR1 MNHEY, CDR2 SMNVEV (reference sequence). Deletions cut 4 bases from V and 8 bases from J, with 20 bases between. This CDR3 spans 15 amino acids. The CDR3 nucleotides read TGTGCCAGCAGTTCCGTGGGCGGGCAGTCTCGCGGCTACACCTTC. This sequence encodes CASSSVGGQSRGYTF.